Presented here are 8 T cell receptor beta chains from one specimen sequenced in a study of Ad26.COV2.S vaccination and SARS-CoV-2 variants. Sequencing used immunoSEQ multiplex PCR; TCRdb keeps in-frame clones, though not all of them. Here the sample spans about 350,000 clones, about nine tenths being singletons. Treatment denoted: some 20 received Ad26.COV2.S at low or high dose, single or two shots; about 5 received placebo; per-sample allocation not given. Material that was analyzed had been drawn on day 63 after the first vaccine or placebo injection. The specimen was peripheral blood, collected in a trial of Ad26.COV2.S vaccine versus placebo. These receptor sequences come from a person aged 18 to 65 who received the Ad26.COV2.S COVID-19 vaccine or a placebo.

The chain couples TRBV6-5 to TRBJ1-2, with D possibly TRBD1 on 5 matching bases. CDR3 size: 16 residues. The V and J ends lost 4 bases and 1 base respectively, with 16 bases between them. CDR1 and CDR2 (germline): MNHEY, SVGAGI. In DNA form, the CDR3 reads TGTGCCAGCAGTTCCTACCCGGAACAGGATAACTATGGCTACACCTTC. Translated, it gives CASSSYPEQDNYGYTF.

This clone was counted a single time. V is TRBV9 and J is TRBJ2-5; D is unresolved. V was pared by 3 bases and J by 5 bases, with 11 bases between. The CDR3 consists of 13 residues. Germline lookup yields CDR1 SGDLS and CDR2 YYNGEE. CDR3 in DNA: TGTGCCAGCAGCGAGGGCTCCTCCGAGACCCAGTACTTC. Translation gives CASSEGSSETQYF.

In DNA, the CDR3 is TGTGCCAGCAGGACTAGCGACACCGGGGAGCTGTTTTTT. Protein product: CASRTSDTGELFF. The chain recombines TRBV6-4 with TRBJ2-2, with 8 bases aligning to TRBD2. Germline values: CDR1 MRHNA, CDR2 SNTAGT. J gave up 3 bases and V 6 bases, and 0 bases lay outside the gene matches. This CDR3 spans 13 amino acids.

V usage is TRBV15 and J usage is TRBJ2-7; TRBD1 might be the D (5 bases). The germline V gene encodes CDR1 LNHNV and CDR2 YYDKDF (reference sequence). This CDR3 is built from 13 residues. Trimming shortened V by 1 base and J by 7 bases, and 11 bases separated the two germline ends. The CDR3 nucleotides read TGTGCCACCAGCAGAGGTCAGGGTTGGGAGCAGTACTTC. This sequence encodes CATSRGQGWEQYF.

The chain uses TRBV30 and TRBJ1-5; TRBD1 is a possible D gene (5 bases). The CDR3 is 14 amino acids. Germline values: CDR1 GTSNPN, CDR2 SVGIG (reference sequence). V lost 3 bases and J 2 bases, leaving 11 bases between the germline ends. The CDR3 is CAWSGDGRNQPQHF. The CDR3 DNA follows: TGTGCCTGGAGCGGGGACGGTCGCAATCAGCCCCAGCATTTT.

The gene calls are TRBV6-5 and TRBJ1-4, with TRBD1 matching 8 bases. J was trimmed by 5 bases and V by 4 bases; bases with no gene match: 3. The CDR3 is made up of 14 amino acids. Germline loops: CDR1 MNHEY, CDR2 SVGAGI. The CDR3 reads CASSWTGPNEKLFF. The CDR3 DNA is TGTGCCAGCAGTTGGACAGGGCCAAATGAAAAACTGTTTTTT.

The rearrangement joins TRBV15 to TRBJ1-6, with TRBD1 matching over 11 bases. In germline, CDR1 is LNHNV, CDR2 YYDKDF (reference sequence). The CDR3 consists of 15 residues. V dropped 4 bases and J dropped 10; count of bases not matched to a gene: 6. CDR3 amino acids: CATSTGTGGGSPLHF. The CDR3 region has the DNA TGTGCCACCAGCACCGGGACAGGGGGTGGCTCACCCCTCCACTTT.

Concerning this clone itself: This sample also contains other DNA sequences that code for the same CDR3. This sequence joins TRBV6-5 and TRBJ2-7; a possible D gene is TRBD2 (5 bases). This CDR3 has 11 amino acids. V was clipped by 2 bases and J by 6 bases, with 5 bases between them. Germline V gives CDR1 MNHEY, CDR2 SVGAGI. The CDR3 loop is CASSYGGEQYF. In nucleotides, the CDR3 is TGTGCCAGCAGTTACGGAGGCGAGCAGTACTTC.